These T cell receptor beta chains were read from a single sample in a study of response to subunit inactivated influenza vaccine. TCRdb recomputed calls from the RT-PCR reads with MiXCR, one row per CDR3 protein. The sample consists of 290,000 or so distinct CDR3 sequences, approximately 23% of them appearing once. The specimen was PBMCs from blood, collected approximately 20 months after vaccination. The receptors derive from a man between 50 and 69 years old who received an inactivated influenza vaccine. Each CDR3 is given with its conserved first and last residue. The order of the fields is V gene, J gene, clone size, D gene, CDR3 DNA, CDR3 protein. D genes are given only for firm matches. Clone size, where shown, is once, few, many, or a class for clones that have expanded.

V: TRBV24-1
J: TRBJ2-3
size: NA
D: TRBD1
DNA: TGTGCCACCAGTGACCCACCGGGGACAGGCAAAGATACGCAGTATTTT
CDR3: CATSDPPGTGKDTQYF

V: TRBV28
J: TRBJ2-3
size: NA
D: TRBD2
DNA: TGTGCCAGCAGTTCTCCCTCGGGACTAGCGGGAGCAGATACGCAGTATTTT
CDR3: CASSSPSGLAGADTQYF

V: TRBV6-5
J: TRBJ1-6
size: many
D: NA
DNA: TGTGCCAGCAGTCGGACTTCTTCACCCCTCCACTTT
CDR3: CASSRTSSPLHF

V: TRBV5-4
J: TRBJ2-5
size: NA
D: TRBD2
DNA: TGTGCCAGCACCCCGGGGGGGGAACGAGAGACCCAGTACTTC
CDR3: CASTPGGERETQYF

V: TRBV7-2
J: TRBJ2-3
size: NA
D: NA
DNA: TGTGCCAGCAAAAGACAATCTAGCACAGATACGCAGTATTTT
CDR3: CASKRQSSTDTQYF

V: TRBV5-1
J: TRBJ2-5
size: NA
D: NA
DNA: TGCGCCAGCAGCGCCGGGAACCCCCGAGTAGAGACCCAGTACTTC
CDR3: CASSAGNPRVETQYF

V: TRBV29-1
J: TRBJ1-2
size: many
D: NA
DNA: TGCAGCGTGGGTGACAGTCAGTATGGCTACACCTTC
CDR3: CSVGDSQYGYTF

V: TRBV4-2
J: TRBJ1-3
size: few
D: NA
DNA: TGTGCCAGCAGCCAACTGGACCGAGGCTCTGGAAACACCATATATTTT
CDR3: CASSQLDRGSGNTIYF

V: TRBV20-1
J: TRBJ2-7
size: NA
D: NA
DNA: TGCAGTGCTATACCACAAAGGGGGGAGCAGTACTTC
CDR3: CSAIPQRGEQYF

V: TRBV10-1
J: TRBJ2-3
size: few
D: NA
DNA: TGCGCCAGCAGCAGACACACAGATACGCAGTATTTT
CDR3: CASSRHTDTQYF

V: TRBV5-1
J: TRBJ1-2
size: few
D: TRBD1
DNA: TGCGCCAGCAGCTTTCAACCGGGACAGGGGGTCTATGGCTACACCTTC
CDR3: CASSFQPGQGVYGYTF